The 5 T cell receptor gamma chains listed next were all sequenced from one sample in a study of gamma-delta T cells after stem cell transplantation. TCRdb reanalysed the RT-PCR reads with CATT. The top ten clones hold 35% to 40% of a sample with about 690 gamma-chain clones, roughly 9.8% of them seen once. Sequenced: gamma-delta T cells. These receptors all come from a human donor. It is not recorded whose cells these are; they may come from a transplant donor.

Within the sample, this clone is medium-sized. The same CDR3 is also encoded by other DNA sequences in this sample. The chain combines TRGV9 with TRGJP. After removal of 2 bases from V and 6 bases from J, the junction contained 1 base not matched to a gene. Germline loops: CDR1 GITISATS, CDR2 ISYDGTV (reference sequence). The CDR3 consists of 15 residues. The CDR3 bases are TGTGCCTTGTGGGAGGCAGAGTTGGGCAAAAAAATCAAGGTATTT. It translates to CALWEAELGKKIKVF.

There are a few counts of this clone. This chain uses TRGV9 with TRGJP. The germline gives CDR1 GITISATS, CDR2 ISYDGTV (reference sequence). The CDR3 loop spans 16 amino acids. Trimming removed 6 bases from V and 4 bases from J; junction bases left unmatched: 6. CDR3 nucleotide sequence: TGTGCCTTGTGGTGGTTCCAAGAGTTGGGCAAAAAAATCAAGGTATTT. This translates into CALWWFQELGKKIKVF.

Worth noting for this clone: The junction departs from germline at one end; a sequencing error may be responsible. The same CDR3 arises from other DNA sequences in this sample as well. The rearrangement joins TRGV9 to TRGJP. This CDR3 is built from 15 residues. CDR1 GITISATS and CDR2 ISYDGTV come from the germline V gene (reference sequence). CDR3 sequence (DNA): TGTGCCTTGTGGGAAAAAGAGTTGGGCAAGAAAATCAAGGTATTT. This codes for CALWEKELGKKIKVF.

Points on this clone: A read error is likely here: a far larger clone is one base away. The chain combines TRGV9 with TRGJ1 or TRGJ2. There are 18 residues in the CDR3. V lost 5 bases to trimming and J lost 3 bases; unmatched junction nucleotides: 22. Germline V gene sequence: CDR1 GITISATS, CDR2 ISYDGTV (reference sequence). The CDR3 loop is CALWAAYRRAFSYYKKLF. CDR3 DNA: TGTGCCTTGTGGGCGGCCTATCGCCGGGCCTTTAGTTATTATAAGAAACTCTTT.

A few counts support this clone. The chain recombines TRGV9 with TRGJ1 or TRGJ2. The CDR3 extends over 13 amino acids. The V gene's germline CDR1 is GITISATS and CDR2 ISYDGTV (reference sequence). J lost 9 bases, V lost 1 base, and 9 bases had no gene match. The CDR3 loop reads CALWEVPGGKKLF. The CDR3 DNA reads TGTGCCTTGTGGGAGGTCCCAGGGGGTAAGAAACTCTTT.